This T cell receptor beta chain derives from a study of CD8 T cells in Susac syndrome. After extraction with the RNeasy kit, about 0.45 to 1 ug of the RNA was reverse transcribed using random hexamers. TCRdb analysed the immunoSEQ multiplex PCR reads with MiXCR anew, one entry per CDR3 protein. There are 170,000 or so distinct CDR3 sequences in the sample; 90% to 95% occur only once, and around 0.11% lies in the top ten. The V gene end was trimmed by 3 bases and the J gene end by 8 bases; junction bases not matched to a gene: 10. Germline CDR1 SQVTM, CDR2 ANQGSEA. The CDR3 has 14 amino acids. This sequence was found in a human donor with Susac syndrome. The sequenced material came from CD4+ T cells from PBMCs. This rearrangement joins TRBV29-1 to TRBJ1-2, with 9 bases identical to TRBD1. CDR3 in DNA: TGCAGCGTTGACCTAACAGGGGGCGCTTACGGCTACACCTTC. Encoded protein: CSVDLTGGAYGYTF.